This T cell receptor (beta chain) is drawn from a study of cytomegalovirus exposure and HLA in healthy donors. Background on the study: The early release's HLA-typed donors yielded tens of millions of unique TCRs.

Comment on this clone: Antigen specificity is unknown.

Study-wide findings and caveats: TCR beta V segments were, for the most part, productive about 90% or about 30% of the time in an earlier analysis.

CDR3 length: 15 amino acids. V shed 2 bases and J shed 3 bases, with 11 bases lying between them. CDR1 and CDR2 from the germline V gene are SGHTA and FQGNSA. This PCR relied on a set of 60 Vbeta primers and 13 Jbeta primers. Data came from immunoSEQ multiplex PCR; TCRdb stores just in-frame clones and leaves some out. The table has around 200,000 clones, roughly four fifths seen once. The chain has TRBV7-2 and TRBJ2-1; D is perhaps TRBD2 (6 bases). The TCR was taken from a woman aged 25 to 45 in good health and CMV-seropositive. Sample: PBMCs. CDR3 DNA: TGTGCCAGCAGCTTACTTGGCGGGATCTACAATGAGCAGTTCTTC. It codes for CASSLLGGIYNEQFF.